The text below deals with one T cell receptor (beta chain). This sample is part of a study of T cell changes during pregnancy in multiple sclerosis. CDR1 is MNHEY and CDR2 is SVGAGI in the germline V gene. The CDR3 has 14 residues. J lost 0 bases, V lost 9 bases, and 5 bases had no gene match. Method: immunoSEQ multiplex PCR; TCRdb's copy keeps in-frame clones and lacks some. Here the sample spans over 50,000 clones, approximately 87% being singletons. The chain carries TRBV6-5 and TRBJ1-5; 7 bases align to TRBD1. This TCR was sampled from a human donor whose cells served as feeder cells for cultures in a pregnancy study. Sequenced input: peripheral blood from another person, used as feeder cells. The CDR3 DNA follows: TGTGCCAGTGCAGGGGGGTTTAGCAATCAGCCCCAGCATTTT. It encodes CASAGGFSNQPQHF.